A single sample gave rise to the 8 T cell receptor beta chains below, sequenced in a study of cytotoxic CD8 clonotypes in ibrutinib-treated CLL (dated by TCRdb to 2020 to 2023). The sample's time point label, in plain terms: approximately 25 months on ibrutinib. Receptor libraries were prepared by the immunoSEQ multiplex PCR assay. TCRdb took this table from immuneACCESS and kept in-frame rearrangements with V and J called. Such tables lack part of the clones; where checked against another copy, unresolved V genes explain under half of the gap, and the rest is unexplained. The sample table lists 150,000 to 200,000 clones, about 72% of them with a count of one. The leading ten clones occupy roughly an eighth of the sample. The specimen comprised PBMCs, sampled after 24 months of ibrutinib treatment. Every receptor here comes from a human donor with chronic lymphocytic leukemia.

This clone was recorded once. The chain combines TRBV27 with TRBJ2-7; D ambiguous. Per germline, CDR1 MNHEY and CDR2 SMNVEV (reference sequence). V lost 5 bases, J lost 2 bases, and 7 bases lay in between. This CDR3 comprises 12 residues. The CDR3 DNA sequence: TGTGCCAGCAGTACCCAAACCTACGAGCAGTACTTC. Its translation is CASSTQTYEQYF.

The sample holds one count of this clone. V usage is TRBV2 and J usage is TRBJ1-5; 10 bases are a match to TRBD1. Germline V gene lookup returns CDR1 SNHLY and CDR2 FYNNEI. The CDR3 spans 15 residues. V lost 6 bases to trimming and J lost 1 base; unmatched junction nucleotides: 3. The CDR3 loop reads CASRGDRGSNQPQHF. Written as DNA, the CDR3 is TGTGCCAGCAGGGGGGACAGGGGAAGCAATCAGCCCCAGCATTTT.

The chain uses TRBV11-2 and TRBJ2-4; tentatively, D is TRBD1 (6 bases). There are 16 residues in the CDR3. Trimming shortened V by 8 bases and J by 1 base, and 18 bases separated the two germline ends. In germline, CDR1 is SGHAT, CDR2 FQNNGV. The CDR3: CASLSSGASAKNIQYF. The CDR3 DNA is TGTGCCAGCCTTTCTTCAGGGGCCTCGGCCAAAAACATTCAGTACTTC. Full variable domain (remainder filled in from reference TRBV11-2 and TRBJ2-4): EAGVAQSPRYKIIEKRQSVAFWCNPISGHATLYWYQQILGQGPKLLIQFQNNGVVDDSQLPKDRFSAERLKGVDSTLKIQPAKLEDSAVYLCASLSSGASAKNIQYFGAGTRLSVL.

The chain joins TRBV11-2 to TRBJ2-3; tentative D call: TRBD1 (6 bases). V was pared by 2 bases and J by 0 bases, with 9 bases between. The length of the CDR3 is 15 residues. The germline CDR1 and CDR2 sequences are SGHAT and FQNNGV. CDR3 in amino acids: CASSLRQASTDTQYF. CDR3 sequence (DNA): TGTGCCAGCAGCTTAAGACAGGCGAGCACAGATACGCAGTATTTT.

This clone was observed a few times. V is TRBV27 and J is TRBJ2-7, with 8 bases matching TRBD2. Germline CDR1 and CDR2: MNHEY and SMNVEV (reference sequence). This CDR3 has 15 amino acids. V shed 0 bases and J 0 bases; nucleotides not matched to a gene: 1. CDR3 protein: CASSLSAGGSYEQYF. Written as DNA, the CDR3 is TGTGCCAGCAGTTTATCCGCGGGAGGCTCCTACGAGCAGTACTTC.

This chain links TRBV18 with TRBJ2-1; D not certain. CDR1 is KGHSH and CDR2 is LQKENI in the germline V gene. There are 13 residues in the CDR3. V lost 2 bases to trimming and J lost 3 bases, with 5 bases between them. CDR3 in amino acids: CASSPGVYNEQFF. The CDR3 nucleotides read TGTGCCAGCTCACCAGGGGTCTACAATGAGCAGTTCTTC.

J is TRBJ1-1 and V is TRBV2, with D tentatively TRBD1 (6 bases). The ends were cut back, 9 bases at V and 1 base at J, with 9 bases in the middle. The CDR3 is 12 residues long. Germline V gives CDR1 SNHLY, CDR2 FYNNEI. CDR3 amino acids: CARLQGNTEAFF. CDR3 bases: TGTGCCAGACTACAGGGGAACACTGAAGCTTTCTTT.

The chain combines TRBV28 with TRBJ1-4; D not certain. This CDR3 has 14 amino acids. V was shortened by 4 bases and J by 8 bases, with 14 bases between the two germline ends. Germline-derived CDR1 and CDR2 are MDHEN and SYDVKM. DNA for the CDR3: TGTGCCAGCAGTTCCTCCGCCCTCTCGGAAAAACTGTTTTTT. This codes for CASSSSALSEKLFF.